The present TCR beta chain was sequenced within a study of cytomegalovirus exposure and HLA in healthy donors. General study results and limits: Sequencing depth across donors, presence/absence analyses assumed, was roughly uniform. The classifier reportedly diagnosed cytomegalovirus status with high specificity and sensitivity.

The PCR ran on 60 Vbeta and 13 Jbeta primers. The assay was immunoSEQ multiplex PCR, and TCRdb's table has in-frame clones only and misses some. Here the sample spans about 150,000 clones, roughly 64% being singletons. A word on this clone: Its cognate antigen is unknown.

Germline CDR1 reads SGDLS; CDR2 reads YYNGEE. The CDR3 extends over 13 amino acids. Trimming took off 0 bases at V and 14 bases at J, with 14 bases between the two ends. Sequences were obtained from PBMCs. This receptor was identified in a woman aged 25 to 45 in good health and CMV-seropositive. The chain combines TRBV9 with TRBJ1-4; D not certain. The CDR3 here is CASSVVPGRELFF. In DNA form, the CDR3 reads TGTGCCAGCAGCGTAGTCCCCGGTCGAGAGCTGTTTTTT.